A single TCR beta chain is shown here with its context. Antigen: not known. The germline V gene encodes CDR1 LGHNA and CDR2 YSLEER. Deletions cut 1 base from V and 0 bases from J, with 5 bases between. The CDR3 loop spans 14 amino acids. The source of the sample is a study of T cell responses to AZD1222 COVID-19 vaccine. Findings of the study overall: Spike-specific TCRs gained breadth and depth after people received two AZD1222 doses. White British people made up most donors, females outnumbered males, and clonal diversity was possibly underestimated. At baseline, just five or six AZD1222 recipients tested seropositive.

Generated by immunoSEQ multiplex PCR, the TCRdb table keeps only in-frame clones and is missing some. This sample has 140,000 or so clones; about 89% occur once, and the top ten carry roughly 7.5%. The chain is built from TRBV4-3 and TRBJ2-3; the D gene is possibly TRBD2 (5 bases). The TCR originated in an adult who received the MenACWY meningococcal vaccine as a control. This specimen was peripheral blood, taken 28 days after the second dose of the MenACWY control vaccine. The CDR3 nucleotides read TGCGCCAGCAGCCAAGCGGGGAGCACAGATACGCAGTATTTT. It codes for CASSQAGSTDTQYF.